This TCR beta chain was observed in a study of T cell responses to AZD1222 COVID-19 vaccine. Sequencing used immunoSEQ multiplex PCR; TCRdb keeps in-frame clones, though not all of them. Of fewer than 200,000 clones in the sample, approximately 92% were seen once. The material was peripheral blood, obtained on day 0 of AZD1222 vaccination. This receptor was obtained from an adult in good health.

In DNA form, the CDR3 reads TGTGCCAGCAGCTTAGATCGCCGGAATAATTCACCCCTCCACTTT. Protein product: CASSLDRRNNSPLHF. The rearrangement uses TRBV11-2 and TRBJ1-6; D is ambiguous. With 0 bases removed from V and 5 bases from J, the gap between germline ends came to 8 bases. The CDR3 spans 15 residues. Per germline, CDR1 SGHAT and CDR2 FQNNGV.